This TCR beta chain was found in a study of T cell responses to AZD1222 COVID-19 vaccine. This table comes from immunoSEQ multiplex PCR, and its TCRdb copy is limited to in-frame clones, with some not included. The repertoire holds 90,000 to 150,000 clones, with approximately 87% as singletons. This CDR3 has 14 residues. Germline values: CDR1 SGHDT, CDR2 YYEEEE. The V end was cut by 0 bases, the J end by 7 bases, with 11 bases between. This specimen was peripheral blood, taken on day 0 of AZD1222 vaccination. This sequence joins TRBV5-6 and TRBJ1-5, with D hard to call. This TCR was recovered from an adult in good health. The CDR3, as DNA: TGTGCCAGCAGCTTGGGACACACGGGGCAGCCCCAGCATTTT. It codes for CASSLGHTGQPQHF. Based on the CDR3 plus reference TRBV5-6 and TRBJ1-5, the full variable domain is DAGVTQSPTHLIKTRGQQVTLRCSPKSGHDTVSWYQQALGQGPQFIFQYYEEEERQRGNFPDRFSGHQFPNYSSELNVNALLLGDSALYLCASSLGHTGQPQHFGDGTRLSIL.